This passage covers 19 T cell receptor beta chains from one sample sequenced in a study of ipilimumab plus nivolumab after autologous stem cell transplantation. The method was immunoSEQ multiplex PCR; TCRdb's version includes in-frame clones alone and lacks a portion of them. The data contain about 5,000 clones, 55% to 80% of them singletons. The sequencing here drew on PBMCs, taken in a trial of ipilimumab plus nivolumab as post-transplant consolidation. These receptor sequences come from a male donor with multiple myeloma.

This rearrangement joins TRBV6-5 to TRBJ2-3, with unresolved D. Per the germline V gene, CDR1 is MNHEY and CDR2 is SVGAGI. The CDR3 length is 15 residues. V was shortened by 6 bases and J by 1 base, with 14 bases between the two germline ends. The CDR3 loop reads CASRGGARRTDTQYF. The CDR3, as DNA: TGTGCCAGCAGAGGTGGTGCCCGACGCACAGATACGCAGTATTTT.

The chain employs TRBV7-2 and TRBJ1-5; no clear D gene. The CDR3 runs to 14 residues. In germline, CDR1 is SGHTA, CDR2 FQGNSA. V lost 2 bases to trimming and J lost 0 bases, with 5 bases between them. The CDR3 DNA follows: TGTGCCAGCAGCTTATATGGTAGCAATCAGCCCCAGCATTTT. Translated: CASSLYGSNQPQHF.

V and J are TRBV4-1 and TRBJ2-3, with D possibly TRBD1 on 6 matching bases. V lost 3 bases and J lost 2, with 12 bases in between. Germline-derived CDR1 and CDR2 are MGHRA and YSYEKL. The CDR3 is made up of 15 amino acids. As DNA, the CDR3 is TGCGCCAGCAGCCATGCTGACAGGAACACAGATACGCAGTATTTT. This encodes CASSHADRNTDTQYF.

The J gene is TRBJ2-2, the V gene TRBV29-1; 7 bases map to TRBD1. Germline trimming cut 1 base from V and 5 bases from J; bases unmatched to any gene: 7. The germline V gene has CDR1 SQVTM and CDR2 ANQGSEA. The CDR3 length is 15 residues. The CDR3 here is CSVEGQGTGTGELFF. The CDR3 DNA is TGCAGCGTTGAAGGACAGGGAACGGGAACCGGGGAGCTGTTTTTT.

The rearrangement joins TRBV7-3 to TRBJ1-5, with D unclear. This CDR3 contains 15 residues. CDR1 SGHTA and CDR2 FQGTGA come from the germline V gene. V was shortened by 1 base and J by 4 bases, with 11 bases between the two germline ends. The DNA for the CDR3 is TGTGCCAGCAGCTTAAGTGGCAGTCCAAATCAGCCCCAGCATTTT. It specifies CASSLSGSPNQPQHF.

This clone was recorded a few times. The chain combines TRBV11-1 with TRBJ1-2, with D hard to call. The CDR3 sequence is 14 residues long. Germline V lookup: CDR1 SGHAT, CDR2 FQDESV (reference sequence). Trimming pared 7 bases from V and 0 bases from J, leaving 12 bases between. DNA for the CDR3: TGTGCCAGCACCTCCGAGGAAGCTAACTATGGCTACACCTTC. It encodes CASTSEEANYGYTF.

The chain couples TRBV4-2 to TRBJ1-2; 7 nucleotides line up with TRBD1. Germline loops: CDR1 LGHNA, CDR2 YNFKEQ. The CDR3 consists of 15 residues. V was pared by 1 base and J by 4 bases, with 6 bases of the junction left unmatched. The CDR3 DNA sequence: TGTGCCAGCAGCCAAGGCGGGGACAGCACCTATGGCTACACCTTC. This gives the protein CASSQGGDSTYGYTF.

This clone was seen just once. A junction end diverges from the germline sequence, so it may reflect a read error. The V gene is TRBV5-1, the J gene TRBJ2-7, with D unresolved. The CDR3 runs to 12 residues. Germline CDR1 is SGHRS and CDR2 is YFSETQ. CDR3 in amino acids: CASSTSSYEQYF. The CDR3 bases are TGTGCCAGCAGCACAAGCTCCTACGAGCAGTACTTC.

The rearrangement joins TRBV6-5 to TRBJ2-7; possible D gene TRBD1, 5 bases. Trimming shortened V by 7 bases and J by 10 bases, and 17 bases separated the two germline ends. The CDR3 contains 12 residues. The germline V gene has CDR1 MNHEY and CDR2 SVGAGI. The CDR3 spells CASNQITGIQYF. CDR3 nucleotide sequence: TGTGCCAGCAACCAAATTACAGGAATCCAGTACTTC.

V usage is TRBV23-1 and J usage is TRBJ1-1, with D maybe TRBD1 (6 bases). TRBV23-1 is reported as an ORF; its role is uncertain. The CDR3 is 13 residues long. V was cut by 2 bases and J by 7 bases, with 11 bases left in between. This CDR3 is CASSQGGAGEAFF. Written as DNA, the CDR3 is TGCGCCAGCAGTCAAGGGGGGGCAGGTGAAGCTTTCTTT.

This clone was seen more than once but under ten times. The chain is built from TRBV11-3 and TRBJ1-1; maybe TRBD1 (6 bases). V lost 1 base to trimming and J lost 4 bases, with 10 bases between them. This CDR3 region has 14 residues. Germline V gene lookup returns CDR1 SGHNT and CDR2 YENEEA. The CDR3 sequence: CASSLAGGPTEAFF. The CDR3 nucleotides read TGTGCCAGCAGCTTAGCCGGGGGGCCCACTGAAGCTTTCTTT.

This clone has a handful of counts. Written as DNA, the CDR3 is TGTGCCAGCAGAGCCGGCCACTCTGGAAACACCATATATTTT. It specifies CASRAGHSGNTIYF. The V and J genes are TRBV6-1 and TRBJ1-3; D unresolved. The ends were cut back, 6 bases at V and 0 bases at J, with 9 bases in the middle. This CDR3 spans 14 amino acids. In germline, CDR1 is MNHNS, CDR2 SASEGT.

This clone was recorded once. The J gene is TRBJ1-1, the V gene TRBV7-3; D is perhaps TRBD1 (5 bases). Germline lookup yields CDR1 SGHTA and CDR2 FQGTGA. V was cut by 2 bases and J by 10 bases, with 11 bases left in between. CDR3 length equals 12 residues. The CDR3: CASSLSGGLAFF. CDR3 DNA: TGTGCCAGCAGCTTATCGGGGGGGTTAGCTTTCTTT.

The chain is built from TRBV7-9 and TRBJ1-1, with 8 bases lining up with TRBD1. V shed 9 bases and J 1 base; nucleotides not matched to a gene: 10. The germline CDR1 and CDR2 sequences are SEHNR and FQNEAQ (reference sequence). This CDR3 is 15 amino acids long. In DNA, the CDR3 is TGTGCCAGTAGCCCCCCCGGGACAGGGAACACTGAAGCTTTCTTT. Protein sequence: CASSPPGTGNTEAFF.

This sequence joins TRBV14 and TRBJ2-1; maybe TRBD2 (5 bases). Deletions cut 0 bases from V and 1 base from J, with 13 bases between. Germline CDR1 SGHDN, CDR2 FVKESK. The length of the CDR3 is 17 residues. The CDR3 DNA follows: TGTGCCAGCAGCCAAGAGCGGCGGCCGGGGTCCTACAATGAGCAGTTCTTC. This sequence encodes CASSQERRPGSYNEQFF.

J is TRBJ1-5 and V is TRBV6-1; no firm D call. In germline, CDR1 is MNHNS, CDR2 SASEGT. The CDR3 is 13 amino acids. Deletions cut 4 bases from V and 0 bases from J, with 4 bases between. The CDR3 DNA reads TGTGCCAGCAGTGCTCATAGCAATCAGCCCCAGCATTTT. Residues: CASSAHSNQPQHF.

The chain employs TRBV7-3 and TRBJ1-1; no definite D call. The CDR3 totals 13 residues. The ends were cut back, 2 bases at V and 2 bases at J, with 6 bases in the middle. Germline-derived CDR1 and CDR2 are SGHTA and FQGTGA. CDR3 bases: TGTGCCAGCAGCTTATTGGGAAACACTGAAGCTTTCTTT. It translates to CASSLLGNTEAFF.

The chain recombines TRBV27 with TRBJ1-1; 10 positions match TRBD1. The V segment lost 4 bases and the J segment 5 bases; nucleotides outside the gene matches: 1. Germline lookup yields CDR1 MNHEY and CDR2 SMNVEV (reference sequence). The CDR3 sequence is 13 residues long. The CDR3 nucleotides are TGTGCCAGCAGTTGGGACAGGGGAACTGAAGCTTTCTTT. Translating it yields CASSWDRGTEAFF.

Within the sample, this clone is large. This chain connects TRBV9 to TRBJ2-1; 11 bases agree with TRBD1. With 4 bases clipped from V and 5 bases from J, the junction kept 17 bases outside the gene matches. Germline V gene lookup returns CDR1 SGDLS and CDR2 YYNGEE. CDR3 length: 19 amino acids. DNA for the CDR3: TGTGCCAGCAGCCCTCACCGCCTAACCGGGACAGGGGGTCACAATGAGCAGTTCTTC. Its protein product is CASSPHRLTGTGGHNEQFF.